What follows are 32 T cell receptor beta chains derived from one specimen sequenced in a study of control samples from healthy donors and cancer patients (dated by TCRdb to the early 2020s). Receptor libraries were prepared by the immunoSEQ multiplex PCR assay. The immuneACCESS repertoire file appears here via TCRdb, limited to in-frame rearrangements. These files lack a portion of the clones; in checked studies, under half of the deficit traces to unresolved V genes, and the cause of the others is not known. The sample records more than 95,000 clones, about 87% of which are singletons. Over 2.5% of the sample is taken by the ten largest. The source material was blood. These TCRs come from a man aged 55 to 70 in good health.

The genes are TRBV5-1 and TRBJ1-2; maybe TRBD1 (6 bases). Germline V gene data show CDR1 as SGHRS and CDR2 as YFSETQ. Trimming left V 2 bases short and J 8 bases short, with 19 bases between. The CDR3 is 15 residues long. CDR3 in amino acids: CASSFSGAETGGYTF. The CDR3 nucleotides are TGCGCCAGCAGCTTTTCGGGGGCTGAGACCGGGGGCTACACCTTC.

This chain joins TRBV18 and TRBJ1-2; D perhaps matches TRBD1 (5 bases). The V end lost 4 bases, the J end lost 1 base, and 19 bases lay between the germline ends. In germline, CDR1 is KGHSH, CDR2 LQKENI. The CDR3 runs 17 residues. The CDR3 bases are TGTGCCAGCTCACAAAATCGACCGACAGTCAGTAACTATGGCTACACCTTC. The encoded protein is CASSQNRPTVSNYGYTF.

The DNA of the CDR3 is TGTGCCACCTCTCCGGGACAGGGAGTTACAGATACGCAGTATTTT. Translated, it gives CATSPGQGVTDTQYF. V gene TRBV6-5 combines with J gene TRBJ2-3, with 9 nucleotides matching TRBD1. Trimming removed 10 bases from V and 3 bases from J; junction bases left unmatched: 11. CDR1 and CDR2 from the germline V gene are MNHEY and SVGAGI. This CDR3 spans 15 amino acids.

V usage is TRBV12-3 or TRBV12-4 and J usage is TRBJ1-1; D call uncertain. CDR3 size: 13 residues. The V end was cut by 3 bases, the J end by 10 bases, with 15 bases between. The CDR3 is CASSFNRGSSAFF. The CDR3 nucleotides are TGTGCCAGCAGTTTTAACAGAGGGTCTTCAGCTTTCTTT.

This clone came up once. This sequence joins TRBV5-1 and TRBJ1-1, with D unresolved. CDR3 length: 15 amino acids. CDR1 and CDR2 (germline): SGHRS, YFSETQ. The V end was cut by 0 bases, the J end by 0 bases, with 9 bases between. The CDR3 region is CASSLASGLNTEAFF. CDR3 nucleotide sequence: TGCGCCAGCAGCTTGGCCTCTGGTCTGAACACTGAAGCTTTCTTT. Full variable domain (outside the CDR3, taken from reference TRBV5-1 and TRBJ1-1): KAGVTQTPRYLIKTRGQQVTLSCSPISGHRSVSWYQQTPGQGLQFLFEYFSETQRNKGNFPGRFSGRQFSNSRSEMNVSTLELGDSALYLCASSLASGLNTEAFFGQGTRLTVV.

This clone was observed once. The chain couples TRBV29-1 to TRBJ1-5, with D hard to call. Germline values: CDR1 SQVTM, CDR2 ANQGSEA. The CDR3 totals 14 residues. The germline V and J ends were trimmed by 5 bases and 3 bases, with 14 bases remaining between them. The CDR3 nucleotides are TGCAGCGTTACACTTGGACGCCCCAATCAGCCCCAGCATTTT. It specifies CSVTLGRPNQPQHF.

The genes are TRBV7-2 and TRBJ2-1, with D perhaps assigned TRBD1 or TRBD2 (5 bases each). The CDR3 loop spans 13 amino acids. Germline V gives CDR1 SGHTA, CDR2 FQGNSA. V lost 8 bases to trimming and J lost 8 bases, with 16 bases between them. CDR3 DNA sequence: TGTGCCAGCCTCGAAACAGGAGGATATGAGCAGTTCTTC. Protein sequence: CASLETGGYEQFF.

CDR3 in DNA: TGTGCCAGCAGCCAAGATGGGGGAGGGTCTCAGCCCCAGCATTTT. It is translated as CASSQDGGGSQPQHF. The V gene is TRBV4-2, the J gene TRBJ1-5, with D maybe TRBD1 (5 bases). CDR3 length: 15 residues. V was pared by 0 bases and J by 6 bases, with 12 bases between. The germline gives CDR1 LGHNA, CDR2 YNFKEQ.

V gene TRBV4-1 combines with J gene TRBJ1-4; D uncertain. The germline CDR1 and CDR2 sequences are MGHRA and YSYEKL. V lost 4 bases and J lost 2, with 11 bases in between. This CDR3 contains 15 residues. CDR3 nucleotide sequence: TGCGCCAGCAGCCGTTCAGGTTACACTAATGAAAAACTGTTTTTT. Translation gives CASSRSGYTNEKLFF.

The chain links TRBV5-1 to TRBJ1-3; the D is unclear. Germline V gene lookup returns CDR1 SGHRS and CDR2 YFSETQ. This CDR3 is built from 16 residues. V was shortened by 4 bases and J by 0 bases, with 14 bases between the two germline ends. This chain's CDR3 is CASSLRQSSSGNTIYF. The CDR3 DNA follows: TGCGCCAGCAGCCTACGGCAGTCGAGCTCTGGAAACACCATATATTTT.

The chain recombines TRBV3-1 (or the pseudogene TRBV3-2) with TRBJ1-6; D uncertain. The CDR3 is 12 amino acids. Germline V gene lookup returns CDR1 LGHDT and CDR2 YNNKEL (reference sequence). Trimming removed 4 bases at V and 11 bases at J, with 9 bases between. The CDR3 protein is CASSRYTTPLHF. The CDR3 DNA sequence: TGTGCCAGCAGCCGCTACACCACACCCCTCCACTTT.

The J gene is TRBJ1-3, the V gene TRBV9, with 9 bases that match TRBD1. CDR3 length equals 16 residues. CDR1 is SGDLS and CDR2 is YYNGEE in the germline V gene. V was clipped by 3 bases and J by 2 bases; unmatched bases: 6. In DNA, the CDR3 is TGTGCCAGCAGCGCCGGACAGGGGAGGGCTGGAAACACCATATATTTT. The encoded protein is CASSAGQGRAGNTIYF.

The chain has TRBV30 and TRBJ1-2; tentative D call: TRBD1 (5 bases). Germline V gene data show CDR1 as GTSNPN and CDR2 as SVGIG (reference sequence). The CDR3 contains 14 residues. Trimming took 3 bases from V and 3 from J, leaving 14 bases between them. The CDR3 sequence is CAWRGGREYYGYTF. The CDR3 coding sequence is TGTGCCTGGAGAGGTGGCAGGGAGTACTATGGCTACACCTTC. Using reference TRBV30 and TRBJ1-2 for the parts outside the CDR3, the full variable domain is SQTIHQWPATLVQPVGSPLSLECTVEGTSNPNLYWYRQAAGRGLQLLFYSVGIGQISSEVPQNLSASRPQDRQFILSSKKLLLSDSGFYLCAWRGGREYYGYTFGSGTRLTVV.

The rearrangement links TRBV4-1 to TRBJ2-1; 8 bases align to TRBD1. The CDR3 is 13 amino acids. Germline CDR1 and CDR2: MGHRA and YSYEKL. J gave up 6 bases and V 5 bases, and 3 bases lay outside the gene matches. The CDR3 reads CASSATGGNEQFF. DNA for the CDR3: TGCGCCAGCAGCGCCACAGGGGGCAATGAGCAGTTCTTC.

This chain connects TRBV24-1 to TRBJ1-2, with a possible D match to TRBD1 (5 bases). V was cut by 5 bases and J by 5 bases, with 11 bases left in between. Looked up from germline, CDR1 is KGHDR and CDR2 is SFDVKD. The CDR3 runs 13 residues. CDR3 sequence reads: CATSAGPEYGYTF. In DNA, the CDR3 is TGTGCCACCAGTGCGGGACCTGAATATGGCTACACCTTC.

A single count supports this clone. The genes are TRBV6-2 or TRBV6-3 and TRBJ2-3; D is undetermined. Trimming took 4 bases from V and 2 from J, leaving 4 bases between them. This CDR3 has 12 amino acids. Germline values: CDR1 MNHEY, CDR2 SVGEGT. The CDR3 sequence: CASSSYTDTQYF. CDR3 nucleotide sequence: TGTGCCAGCAGTTCGTACACAGATACGCAGTATTTT.

This chain connects TRBV19 to TRBJ1-5, with 7 bases aligning to TRBD1. Per the germline V gene, CDR1 is LNHDA and CDR2 is SQIVND (reference sequence). The ends lost 3 bases at V and 0 bases at J; junction bases unmatched: 14. This CDR3 contains 19 residues. The CDR3 DNA reads TGTGCCAGTAGTATTCGGCGAGGGGGCCGCCAACCTAGCAATCAGCCCCAGCATTTT. This gives the protein CASSIRRGGRQPSNQPQHF.

This clone was detected once. The chain combines TRBV5-1 with TRBJ1-4; 8 bases match TRBD1. Looked up from germline, CDR1 is SGHRS and CDR2 is YFSETQ. Unmatched junction bases numbered 9, after V lost 4 bases and J lost 7 bases. This CDR3 comprises 15 residues. The CDR3 sequence: CASSLMGQASEKLFF. CDR3 coding DNA: TGCGCCAGCAGCCTGATGGGACAGGCGAGTGAAAAACTGTTTTTT. Supplemented by reference TRBV5-1 and TRBJ1-4, the full variable domain reads KAGVTQTPRYLIKTRGQQVTLSCSPISGHRSVSWYQQTPGQGLQFLFEYFSETQRNKGNFPGRFSGRQFSNSRSEMNVSTLELGDSALYLCASSLMGQASEKLFFGSGTQLSVL.

The chain combines TRBV10-2 with TRBJ1-5; no reliable D call. CDR1 is WSHSY and CDR2 is SAAADI in the germline V gene. The V and J ends lost 2 bases and 0 bases respectively, with 5 bases between them. The CDR3 consists of 14 residues. The CDR3 nucleotides read TGCGCCAGCAGTGAGATGAATAGCAATCAGCCCCAGCATTTT. This sequence encodes CASSEMNSNQPQHF.

Only one count was recorded for this clone. The chain combines TRBV5-1 with TRBJ2-4; TRBD1 agrees at 10 bases. With 3 bases clipped from V and 5 bases from J, the junction kept 5 bases outside the gene matches. Looked up from germline, CDR1 is SGHRS and CDR2 is YFSETQ. CDR3 length equals 15 residues. The CDR3 here is CASSWGQGIENIQYF. The CDR3 DNA is TGCGCCAGCAGCTGGGGACAGGGGATCGAAAACATTCAGTACTTC.

The V gene is TRBV28, the J gene TRBJ1-4; D remains ambiguous. This CDR3 is 15 amino acids long. CDR1 is MDHEN and CDR2 is SYDVKM in the germline V gene. Deletions cut 6 bases from V and 3 bases from J, with 14 bases between. For the CDR3, the DNA is TGTGCCAGCAGATCGGACCCACCTTCTAATGAAAAACTGTTTTTT. It codes for CASRSDPPSNEKLFF.

This chain links TRBV28 with TRBJ1-5, with TRBD1 identical over 7 bases. Germline assignment: CDR1 MDHEN and CDR2 SYDVKM. The CDR3 is 14 residues long. The V gene end was trimmed by 10 bases and the J gene end by 6 bases; junction bases not matched to a gene: 12. The DNA of the CDR3 is TGTGCCACCAAGTTAGCGCAGGGGGTTCAGCCCCAGCATTTT. Residues: CATKLAQGVQPQHF.

This CDR3 is CASSFRPWPGATNEKLFF. The CDR3 bases are TGTGCCAGCAGTTTCCGGCCGTGGCCCGGGGCAACTAATGAAAAACTGTTTTTT. The J gene is TRBJ1-4, the V gene TRBV27; D call uncertain. The CDR3 extends over 18 amino acids. V was trimmed by 3 bases and J by 0 bases, leaving 17 bases between them. The germline V gene encodes CDR1 MNHEY and CDR2 SMNVEV (reference sequence).

The chain is built from TRBV19 and TRBJ1-2; D may be TRBD1 (6 bases). The V and J ends lost 4 bases and 8 bases respectively, with 14 bases between them. CDR3 size: 13 residues. Looked up from germline, CDR1 is LNHDA and CDR2 is SQIVND (reference sequence). Written as DNA, the CDR3 is TGTGCCAGTAGTAACACAGGGTTCTTCGGCTACACCTTC. Translating it yields CASSNTGFFGYTF. The full variable domain, in which reference TRBV19 and TRBJ1-2 provide the parts outside the CDR3, is DGGITQSPKYLFRKEGQNVTLSCEQNLNHDAMYWYRQDPGQGLRLIYYSQIVNDFQKGDIAEGYSVSREKKESFPLTVTSAQKNPTAFYLCASSNTGFFGYTFGSGTRLTVV.

The V gene is TRBV19, the J gene TRBJ2-3; 11 positions match TRBD2. V gave up 4 bases and J gave up 1 base; unmatched junction bases: 1. From germline, CDR1 is LNHDA and CDR2 SQIVND (reference sequence). The CDR3 covers 15 residues. CDR3 sequence: CASSTTSGGTDTQYF. CDR3 DNA: TGTGCCAGTAGTACGACTAGCGGGGGCACAGATACGCAGTATTTT.

In DNA, the CDR3 is TGTGCCAGCAGCTTACAAGGACAGGGGTTTGGTAGCAATCAGCCCCAGCATTTT. It translates to CASSLQGQGFGSNQPQHF. The J gene is TRBJ1-5, the V gene TRBV7-2, with TRBD1 matching 9 bases. CDR3 length: 18 amino acids. CDR1 SGHTA and CDR2 FQGNSA come from the germline V gene. The trim removed 2 bases at V and 0 bases at J, leaving 8 bases unmatched.

The rearrangement links TRBV7-2 to TRBJ2-2; tentative D call: TRBD1 (6 bases). The V end lost 5 bases, the J end lost 3 bases, and 10 bases lay between the germline ends. Germline CDR1 is SGHTA and CDR2 is FQGNSA. The CDR3 loop spans 14 amino acids. CDR3: CASSIYRDTGELFF. As DNA, the CDR3 is TGTGCCAGCAGCATCTACAGGGACACCGGGGAGCTGTTTTTT.

The chain has TRBV30 and TRBJ2-3; perhaps TRBD2 as D (5 bases). The CDR3 sequence is 12 residues long. The germline CDR1 and CDR2 sequences are GTSNPN and SVGIG (reference sequence). Trimming cost V 5 bases and J 1 base, with 7 bases left between them. The CDR3 nucleotides read TGTGCCTGGGAAGCGGGCACAGATACGCAGTATTTT. Its translation: CAWEAGTDTQYF. Based on the CDR3 plus reference TRBV30 and TRBJ2-3, the full variable domain is SQTIHQWPATLVQPVGSPLSLECTVEGTSNPNLYWYRQAAGRGLQLLFYSVGIGQISSEVPQNLSASRPQDRQFILSSKKLLLSDSGFYLCAWEAGTDTQYFGPGTRLTVL.

The J gene is TRBJ2-2, the V gene TRBV5-1; 8 nucleotides match TRBD2. J gave up 6 bases and V 7 bases, and 8 bases lay outside the gene matches. The CDR3 has 14 residues. CDR1 SGHRS and CDR2 YFSETQ come from the germline V gene. The CDR3: CASWQRGSPGELFF. DNA of the CDR3: TGCGCCAGCTGGCAGCGGGGGAGCCCCGGGGAGCTGTTTTTT.

The genes are TRBV21-1 and TRBJ2-4; TRBD2 is taken as the D call from the table, unchecked against the DNA. TRBV21-1 is a pseudogene segment. The length of the CDR3 is 16 residues. CDR3 sequence reads: CALANRASGPRNIQYF. For the CDR3, the DNA is TGTGCCCTCGCAAACCGGGCTAGCGGTCCCCGGAACATTCAGTACTTC.

The chain links TRBV5-6 to TRBJ2-5; no reliable D call. The CDR3 covers 11 residues. Germline lookup yields CDR1 SGHDT and CDR2 YYEEEE. V shed 4 bases and J shed 2 bases, with 3 bases lying between them. The CDR3 DNA reads TGTGCCAGCAGCGAACAAGAGACCCAGTACTTC. Translating gives CASSEQETQYF. The variable domain in full, with the rest retrieved from reference TRBV5-6 and TRBJ2-5, is DAGVTQSPTHLIKTRGQQVTLRCSPKSGHDTVSWYQQALGQGPQFIFQYYEEEERQRGNFPDRFSGHQFPNYSSELNVNALLLGDSALYLCASSEQETQYFGPGTRLLVL.

V is TRBV6-5 and J is TRBJ1-6; D unclear. Germline CDR1 is MNHEY and CDR2 is SVGAGI. V lost 7 bases and J 10 bases, leaving 20 bases between the germline ends. The CDR3 spans 15 residues. CDR3: CASTKEAWVRSPLHF. For the CDR3, the DNA is TGTGCCAGCACCAAAGAGGCGTGGGTTCGGTCACCCCTCCACTTT.